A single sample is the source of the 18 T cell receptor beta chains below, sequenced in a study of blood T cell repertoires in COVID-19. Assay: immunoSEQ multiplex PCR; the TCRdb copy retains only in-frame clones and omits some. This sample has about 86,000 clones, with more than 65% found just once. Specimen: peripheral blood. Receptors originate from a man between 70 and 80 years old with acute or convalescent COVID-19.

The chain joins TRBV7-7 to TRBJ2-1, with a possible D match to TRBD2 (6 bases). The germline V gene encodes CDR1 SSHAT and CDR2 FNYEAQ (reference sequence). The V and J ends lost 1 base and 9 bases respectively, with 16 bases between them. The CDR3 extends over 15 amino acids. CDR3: CASSLDSRDGGEQFF. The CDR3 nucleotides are TGTGCCAGCAGCTTAGATTCGAGGGACGGGGGTGAGCAGTTCTTC.

The CDR3 DNA follows: TGTGCCAGCAGTTGGGGACAGGGGGCGACTGGAAACACCATATATTTT. Amino acid sequence: CASSWGQGATGNTIYF. The chain is built from TRBV28 and TRBJ1-3; 12 bases fit TRBD1. V shed 4 bases, J shed 2 bases, and the junction held 3 bases outside the gene matches. Germline CDR1 and CDR2: MDHEN and SYDVKM. This CDR3 comprises 16 residues.

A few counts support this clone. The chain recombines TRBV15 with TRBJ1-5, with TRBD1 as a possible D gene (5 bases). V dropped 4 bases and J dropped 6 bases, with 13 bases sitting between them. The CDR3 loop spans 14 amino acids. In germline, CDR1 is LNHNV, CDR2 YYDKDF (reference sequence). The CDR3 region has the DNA TGTGCCACCAGCACCCGACAGACGGGTCAGCCCCAGCATTTT. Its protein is CATSTRQTGQPQHF. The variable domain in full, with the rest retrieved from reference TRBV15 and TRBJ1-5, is DAMVIQNPRYQVTQFGKPVTLSCSQTLNHNVMYWYQQKSSQAPKLLFHYYDKDFNNEADTPDNFQSRRPNTSFCFLDIRSPGLGDTAMYLCATSTRQTGQPQHFGDGTRLSIL.

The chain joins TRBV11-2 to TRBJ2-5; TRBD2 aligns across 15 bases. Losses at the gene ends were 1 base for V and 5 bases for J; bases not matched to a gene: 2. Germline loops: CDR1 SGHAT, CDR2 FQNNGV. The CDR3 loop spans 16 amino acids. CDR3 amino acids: CASSLAGLAGGETQYF. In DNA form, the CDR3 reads TGTGCCAGCAGCTTAGCCGGACTAGCGGGGGGGGAGACCCAGTACTTC. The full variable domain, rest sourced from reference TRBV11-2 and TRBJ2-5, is EAGVAQSPRYKIIEKRQSVAFWCNPISGHATLYWYQQILGQGPKLLIQFQNNGVVDDSQLPKDRFSAERLKGVDSTLKIQPAKLEDSAVYLCASSLAGLAGGETQYFGPGTRLLVL.

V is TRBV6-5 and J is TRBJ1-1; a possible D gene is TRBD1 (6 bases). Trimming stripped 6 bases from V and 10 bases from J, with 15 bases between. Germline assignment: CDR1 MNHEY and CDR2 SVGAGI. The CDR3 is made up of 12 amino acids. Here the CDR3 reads CASRRDTWRAFF. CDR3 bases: TGTGCCAGCAGGAGGGACACCTGGCGAGCTTTCTTT.

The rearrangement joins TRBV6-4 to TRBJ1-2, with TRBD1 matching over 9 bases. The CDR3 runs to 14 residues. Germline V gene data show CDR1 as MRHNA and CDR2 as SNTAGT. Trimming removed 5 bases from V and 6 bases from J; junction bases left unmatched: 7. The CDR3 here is CASSQDRGGDGYTF. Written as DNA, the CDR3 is TGTGCCAGCAGTCAGGACAGGGGAGGGGATGGCTACACCTTC.

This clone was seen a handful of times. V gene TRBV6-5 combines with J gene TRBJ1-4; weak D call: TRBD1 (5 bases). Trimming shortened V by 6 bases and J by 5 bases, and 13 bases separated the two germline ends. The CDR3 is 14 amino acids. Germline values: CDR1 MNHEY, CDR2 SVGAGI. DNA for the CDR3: TGTGCCAGCAGGGTTCGACAGACCAATGAAAAACTGTTTTTT. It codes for CASRVRQTNEKLFF.

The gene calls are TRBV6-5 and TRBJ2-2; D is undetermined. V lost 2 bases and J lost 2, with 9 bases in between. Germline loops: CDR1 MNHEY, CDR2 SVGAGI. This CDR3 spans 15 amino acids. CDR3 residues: CASSYTRFNTGELFF. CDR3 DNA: TGTGCCAGCAGTTACACGAGGTTTAACACCGGGGAGCTGTTTTTT.

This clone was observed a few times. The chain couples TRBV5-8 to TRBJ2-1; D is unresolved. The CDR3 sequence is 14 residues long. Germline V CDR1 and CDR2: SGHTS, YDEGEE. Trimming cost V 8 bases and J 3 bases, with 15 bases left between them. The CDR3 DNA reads TGTGCCAGTTCCTTGGCAGATTTCTACAATGAGCAGTTCTTC. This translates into CASSLADFYNEQFF.

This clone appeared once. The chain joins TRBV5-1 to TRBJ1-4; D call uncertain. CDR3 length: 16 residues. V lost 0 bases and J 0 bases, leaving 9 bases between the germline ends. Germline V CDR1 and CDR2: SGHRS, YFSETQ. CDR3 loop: CASSLGGVTTNEKLFF. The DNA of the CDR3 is TGCGCCAGCAGCTTGGGCGGGGTAACAACTAATGAAAAACTGTTTTTT. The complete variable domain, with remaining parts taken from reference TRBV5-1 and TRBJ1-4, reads KAGVTQTPRYLIKTRGQQVTLSCSPISGHRSVSWYQQTPGQGLQFLFEYFSETQRNKGNFPGRFSGRQFSNSRSEMNVSTLELGDSALYLCASSLGGVTTNEKLFFGSGTQLSVL.

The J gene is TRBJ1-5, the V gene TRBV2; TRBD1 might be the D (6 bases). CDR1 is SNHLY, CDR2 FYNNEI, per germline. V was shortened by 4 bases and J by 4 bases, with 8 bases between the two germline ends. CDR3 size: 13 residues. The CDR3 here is CASSGTENQPQHF. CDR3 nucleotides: TGTGCCAGCAGTGGGACAGAAAATCAGCCCCAGCATTTT.

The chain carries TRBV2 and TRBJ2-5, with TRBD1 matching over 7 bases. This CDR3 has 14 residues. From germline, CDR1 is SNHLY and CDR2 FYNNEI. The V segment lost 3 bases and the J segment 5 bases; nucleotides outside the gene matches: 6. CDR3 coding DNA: TGTGCCAGCAGTGAGACAGGGCGAATGGAGACCCAGTACTTC. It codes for CASSETGRMETQYF.

The CDR3 loop reads CASSLDAGNTEAFF. As DNA, the CDR3 is TGCGCCAGCAGCTTGGACGCCGGGAACACTGAAGCTTTCTTT. The chain is built from TRBV5-1 and TRBJ1-1; D is uncertain. The CDR3 extends over 14 amino acids. Trimming cost V 0 bases and J 1 base, with 7 bases left between them. Germline assignment: CDR1 SGHRS and CDR2 YFSETQ.

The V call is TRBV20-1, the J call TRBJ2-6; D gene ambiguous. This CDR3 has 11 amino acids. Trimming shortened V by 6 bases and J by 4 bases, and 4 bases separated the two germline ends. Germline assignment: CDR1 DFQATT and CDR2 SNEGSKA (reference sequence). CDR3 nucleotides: TGCAGTGCATCGGGGGCCAACGTCCTGACTTTC. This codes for CSASGANVLTF.

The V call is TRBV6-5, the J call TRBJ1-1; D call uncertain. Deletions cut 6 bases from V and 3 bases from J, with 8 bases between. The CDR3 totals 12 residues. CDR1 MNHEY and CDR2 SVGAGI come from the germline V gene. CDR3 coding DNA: TGTGCCAGCAGCACAGTCTACACTGAAGCTTTCTTT. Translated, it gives CASSTVYTEAFF.

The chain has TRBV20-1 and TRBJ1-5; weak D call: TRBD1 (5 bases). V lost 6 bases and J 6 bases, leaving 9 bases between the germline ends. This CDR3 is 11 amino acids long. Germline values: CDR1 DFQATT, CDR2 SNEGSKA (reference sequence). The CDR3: CSAGGSQPQHF. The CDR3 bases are TGCAGTGCGGGGGGAAGTCAGCCCCAGCATTTT.

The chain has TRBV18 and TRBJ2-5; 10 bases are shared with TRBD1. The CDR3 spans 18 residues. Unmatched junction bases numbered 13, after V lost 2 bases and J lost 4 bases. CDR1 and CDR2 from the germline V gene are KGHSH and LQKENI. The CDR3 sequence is CASSPTTRDRGRGETQYF. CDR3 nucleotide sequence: TGTGCCAGCTCACCAACTACCCGGGACAGGGGTAGGGGAGAGACCCAGTACTTC.

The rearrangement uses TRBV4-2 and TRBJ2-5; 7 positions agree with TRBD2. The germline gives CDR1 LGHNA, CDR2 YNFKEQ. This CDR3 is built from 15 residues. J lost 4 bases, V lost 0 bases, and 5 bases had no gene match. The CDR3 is CASSQDSGGRETQYF. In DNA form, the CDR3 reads TGTGCCAGCAGCCAAGACTCCGGGGGGAGAGAGACCCAGTACTTC.